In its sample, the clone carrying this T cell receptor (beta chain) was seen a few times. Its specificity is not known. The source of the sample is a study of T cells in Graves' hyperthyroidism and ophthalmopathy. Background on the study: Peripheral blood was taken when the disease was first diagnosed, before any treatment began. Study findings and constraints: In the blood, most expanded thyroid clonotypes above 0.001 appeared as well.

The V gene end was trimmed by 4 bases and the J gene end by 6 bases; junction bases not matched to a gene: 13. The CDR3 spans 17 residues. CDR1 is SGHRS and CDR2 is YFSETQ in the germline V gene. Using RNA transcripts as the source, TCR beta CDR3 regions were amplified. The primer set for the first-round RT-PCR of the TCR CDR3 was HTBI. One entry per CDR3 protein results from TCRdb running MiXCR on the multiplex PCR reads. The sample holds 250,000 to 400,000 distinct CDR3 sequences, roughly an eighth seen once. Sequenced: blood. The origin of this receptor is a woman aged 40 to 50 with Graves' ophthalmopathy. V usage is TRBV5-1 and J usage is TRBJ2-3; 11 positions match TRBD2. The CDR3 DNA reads TGCGCCAGCAGCCCTCCCCTAGCGGGGGGTGCCAGGGATACGCAGTATTTT. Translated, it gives CASSPPLAGGARDTQYF. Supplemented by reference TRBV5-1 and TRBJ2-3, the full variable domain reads KAGVTQTPRYLIKTRGQQVTLSCSPISGHRSVSWYQQTPGQGLQFLFEYFSETQRNKGNFPGRFSGRQFSNSRSEMNVSTLELGDSALYLCASSPPLAGGARDTQYFGPGTRLTVL.